One T cell receptor beta chain is described in this entry. These data originate in a study of T cells after somatic rescue of genetic block. Germline V gene data show CDR1 as SGHKS and CDR2 as YYEKEE (reference sequence). V trimming: 5 bases; J trimming: 3 bases; junction bases outside the gene matches: 14. The CDR3 is made up of 16 amino acids. The table came from immunoSEQ multiplex PCR; TCRdb's copy has only in-frame clones and leaves some out. The data hold approximately 88,000 clones, with about 90% observed a single time. The clonotype comes from a young woman. The sample was peripheral blood mononuclear cells (PBMCs). The chain recombines TRBV5-5 with TRBJ2-7; the match to TRBD2 covers 7 bases. CDR3 DNA: TGTGCCAGCAGGGACTCAGCGGGATCCCCTTTCTACGAGCAGTACTTC. Its protein is CASRDSAGSPFYEQYF.